The clone carrying this T cell receptor (beta chain) was observed a few times. Germline values: CDR1 SGHTA, CDR2 FQGNSA. The CDR3 contains 15 residues. Trimming at V came to 5 bases and at J to 2 bases, leaving 5 bases not matched to a gene. This entry belongs to a study of cytomegalovirus exposure and HLA in healthy donors. Study overall: Within the Caucasian-associated ancestry cluster were around 81% of the roughly 430 genotyped donors.

PCR used 60 Vbeta primers and 13 Jbeta primers. Here immunoSEQ multiplex PCR was the method, and the copy in TCRdb shows in-frame clones only, minus some. This table has around 59,000 clones, approximately 80% appearing once. The CMV serostatus of this donor was not recorded. The TCR sequence derives from a human donor in good health. The sequencing input was PBMCs. The genes are TRBV7-2 and TRBJ2-3, with 9 bases matching TRBD1. The CDR3 is CASSRRTGATDTQYF. As DNA, the CDR3 is TGTGCCAGCAGCCGACGGACAGGGGCCACAGATACGCAGTATTTT.